A single sample gave rise to the 26 T cell receptor beta chains below, sequenced in a study of cytomegalovirus exposure and HLA in healthy donors. Researchers ran the PCR with 60 Vbeta and 13 Jbeta primers. Assay: immunoSEQ multiplex PCR; the TCRdb copy retains only in-frame clones and omits some. This sample carries 55,000 to 75,000 clones, about two thirds of them seen once, and the ten largest clones take under 20%. The sequencing input was PBMCs. The receptors shown here come from a man aged 40-49 years in good health and CMV-seropositive.

The chain couples TRBV7-2 to TRBJ2-1; 10 positions agree with TRBD2. The CDR3 consists of 16 residues. V lost 3 bases to trimming and J lost 6 bases; unmatched junction nucleotides: 8. The germline gives CDR1 SGHTA, CDR2 FQGNSA. CDR3 loop: CASSFSRAGGPNEQFF. As DNA, the CDR3 is TGTGCCAGCAGCTTCTCCCGAGCGGGAGGGCCCAATGAGCAGTTCTTC.

This clone was counted a few times. The rearrangement joins TRBV15 to TRBJ2-5, with D perhaps matching TRBD2 (7 bases). This CDR3 comprises 15 residues. Between the trimmed V and J ends, which lost 0 bases and 6 bases, there was a span of 14 bases. The germline gives CDR1 LNHNV, CDR2 YYDKDF (reference sequence). CDR3 amino acids: CATSRDKGGGQTQYF. CDR3 in DNA: TGTGCCACCAGCAGAGATAAGGGGGGGGGTCAGACCCAGTACTTC.

The V and J genes are TRBV2 and TRBJ2-7; D is uncertain. CDR3 length: 12 amino acids. The germline V gene encodes CDR1 SNHLY and CDR2 FYNNEI. Trimming took 7 bases from V and 7 from J, leaving 14 bases between them. CDR3 amino acids: CASTLPPGEQYF. The DNA of the CDR3 is TGTGCCAGCACCCTCCCCCCGGGTGAGCAGTACTTC. The whole variable domain, filled in from reference TRBV2 and TRBJ2-7, reads EPEVTQTPSHQVTQMGQEVILRCVPISNHLYFYWYRQILGQKVEFLVSFYNNEISEKSEIFDDQFSVERPDGSNFTLKIRSTKLEDSAMYFCASTLPPGEQYFGPGTRLTVT.

This clone was seen only a few times. V gene TRBV5-5 combines with J gene TRBJ1-2, with D possibly being TRBD1 (5 bases). The CDR3 runs 15 residues. Trimming took 1 base from V and 8 from J, leaving 18 bases between them. The V gene's germline CDR1 is SGHKS and CDR2 YYEKEE (reference sequence). CDR3 protein: CASSLLPFGGEGYTF. CDR3 in DNA: TGTGCCAGCAGCTTGCTCCCGTTCGGGGGGGAAGGCTACACCTTC.

In nucleotides, the CDR3 is TGTGCCAGCAGGCCAACAGGGAACGGTGGCTACACCTTC. Residues: CASRPTGNGGYTF. The chain carries TRBV27 and TRBJ1-2, with D perhaps TRBD1 (6 bases). The germline gives CDR1 MNHEY, CDR2 SMNVEV (reference sequence). With 6 bases removed from V and 7 bases from J, the gap between germline ends came to 15 bases. This CDR3 region has 13 residues.

The chain joins TRBV7-2 to TRBJ2-3; a possible D gene is TRBD2 (6 bases). V was pared by 1 base and J by 3 bases, with 11 bases between. Germline assignment: CDR1 SGHTA and CDR2 FQGNSA. The CDR3 length is 15 residues. The CDR3 nucleotides are TGTGCCAGCAGCTTAGGGGGACGGGAGACAGATACGCAGTATTTT. Amino acids: CASSLGGRETDTQYF.

This rearrangement joins TRBV7-2 to TRBJ2-3, with D unclear. Trimming took 2 bases from V and 4 from J, leaving 13 bases between them. The CDR3 extends over 15 amino acids. CDR1 and CDR2 from the germline V gene are SGHTA and FQGNSA. The CDR3, as DNA: TGTGCCAGCAGCTTATTGCTCTTGACTGCAGATACGCAGTATTTT. Its protein is CASSLLLLTADTQYF.

This chain connects TRBV4-3 to TRBJ2-1; 8 bases match TRBD1. Per the germline V gene, CDR1 is LGHNA and CDR2 is YSLEER. The CDR3 contains 15 residues. Unmatched junction bases numbered 6, after V lost 3 bases and J lost 5 bases. This CDR3 is CASSQTGVRDNEQFF. The CDR3 DNA follows: TGCGCCAGCAGCCAGACAGGGGTAAGGGACAATGAGCAGTTCTTC.

This chain links TRBV27 with TRBJ2-2, with 7 bases fitting TRBD2. The germline V gene has CDR1 MNHEY and CDR2 SMNVEV (reference sequence). The CDR3 spans 17 residues. With 4 bases clipped from V and 8 bases from J, the junction kept 16 bases outside the gene matches. The CDR3 here is CASSSHASGLFQGELFF. CDR3 DNA sequence: TGTGCCAGCAGTTCTCATGCCTCGGGACTATTCCAAGGGGAGCTGTTTTTT.

J is TRBJ1-2 and V is TRBV6-1; 9 nucleotides match TRBD1. The length of the CDR3 is 12 residues. The J segment lost 5 bases and the V segment lost 8 bases, leaving 3 bases of the junction unmatched. Germline-derived CDR1 and CDR2 are MNHNS and SASEGT. CDR3 sequence: CASSDRGYGYTF. The CDR3 DNA is TGTGCCAGCTCTGACAGGGGGTATGGCTACACCTTC.

The chain is built from TRBV19 and TRBJ2-7; TRBD1 agrees at 10 bases. CDR1 and CDR2 (germline): LNHDA, SQIVND (reference sequence). Unmatched junction bases numbered 6, after V lost 3 bases and J lost 4 bases. This CDR3 is 15 amino acids long. This chain's CDR3 is CASSIYPGQGYEQYF. CDR3 bases: TGTGCCAGTAGTATTTACCCGGGACAGGGGTACGAGCAGTACTTC.

This clone came up once. The chain's CDR3 is CSVDYADNTEAFF. Written as DNA, the CDR3 is TGCAGCGTTGATTACGCGGATAACACTGAAGCTTTCTTT. The chain carries TRBV29-1 and TRBJ1-1; D is unclear. With 3 bases removed from V and 2 bases from J, the gap between germline ends came to 10 bases. This CDR3 has 13 residues. Germline CDR1 and CDR2: SQVTM and ANQGSEA.

The J gene is TRBJ2-3, the V gene TRBV9; 13 bases map to TRBD2. V lost 7 bases and J lost 3; bases outside the gene matches: 11. Germline CDR1 and CDR2: SGDLS and YYNGEE. This CDR3 contains 17 residues. This chain's CDR3 is CASPAGTSGKETDTQYF. The CDR3, as DNA: TGTGCCAGCCCCGCCGGGACTAGCGGGAAAGAGACAGATACGCAGTATTTT.

The genes are TRBV4-1 and TRBJ2-1; 7 nucleotides agree with TRBD2. The CDR3 runs to 19 residues. Losses at the gene ends were 0 bases for V and 1 base for J; bases not matched to a gene: 12. Germline V CDR1 and CDR2: MGHRA, YSYEKL. The DNA of the CDR3 is TGCGCCAGCAGCCAAGATGGCATGCGGGAGTTACCTTCCTACAATGAGCAGTTCTTC. Residues: CASSQDGMRELPSYNEQFF.

Details on this clone: Other DNA variants within this sample encode the same CDR3. The chain employs TRBV4-1 and TRBJ2-2, with a tentative D call TRBD2 (7 bases). CDR1 and CDR2 from the germline V gene are MGHRA and YSYEKL. V gave up 4 bases and J gave up 4 bases, with 25 bases separating them. The CDR3 loop spans 19 amino acids. The CDR3 here is CASSRNPGLAGATTGELFF. The CDR3 DNA reads as TGCGCCAGCAGCCGGAATCCGGGACTGGCGGGGGCGACCACCGGGGAGCTGTTTTTT.

The rearrangement uses TRBV7-2 and TRBJ2-7; TRBD1 might be the D (6 bases). The germline V gene has CDR1 SGHTA and CDR2 FQGNSA. Trimming removed 5 bases at V and 4 bases at J, with 9 bases between. This CDR3 spans 12 amino acids. For the CDR3, the DNA is TGTGCCAGCAGCAAACAGGGTTACGAGCAGTACTTC. Amino acid sequence: CASSKQGYEQYF.

The CDR3 nucleotides are TGTGCCAGCAGTGAAGCGACAGGGCGGGCGGAGACCCAGTACTTC. The encoded protein is CASSEATGRAETQYF. The V call is TRBV2, the J call TRBJ2-5, with 7 bases matching TRBD1. Germline V gene data show CDR1 as SNHLY and CDR2 as FYNNEI. J lost 5 bases, V lost 0 bases, and 6 bases had no gene match. The CDR3 length is 15 residues.

The V call is TRBV11-2, the J call TRBJ2-7; D remains ambiguous. This CDR3 spans 13 amino acids. In germline, CDR1 is SGHAT, CDR2 FQNNGV. V was cut by 3 bases and J by 2 bases, with 8 bases left in between. CDR3 in DNA: TGTGCCAGCAGCTTCGGTGAAACCTACGAGCAGTACTTC. This translates into CASSFGETYEQYF.

The chain uses TRBV6-5 and TRBJ1-5, with D possibly being TRBD1 (5 bases). Germline assignment: CDR1 MNHEY and CDR2 SVGAGI. V was trimmed by 6 bases and J by 1 base, leaving 13 bases between them. This CDR3 contains 15 residues. This CDR3 reads CASRPSRESNQPQHF. The CDR3 DNA sequence: TGTGCCAGCAGGCCTTCCAGGGAAAGCAATCAGCCCCAGCATTTT.

The J gene is TRBJ2-2, the V gene TRBV1; the listed D gene, TRBD2, was not tested against the DNA. TRBV1 is given as a pseudogene. This CDR3 has 17 residues. The CDR3, as DNA: TGCACCAGCACCCTGGGGTCCGGGACTAGAAACGCCGGGGAGCTGTTTTTT. This encodes CTSTLGSGTRNAGELFF.

About this clone: One junction end disagrees with the germline gene, perhaps due to a read error. The chain couples TRBV6-4 to TRBJ2-2; weak D call: TRBD2 (5 bases). The CDR3 has 18 residues. Germline V lookup: CDR1 MRHNA, CDR2 SNTAGT. DNA of the CDR3: TGTGCCAGCAGTCAAGACTCCAGCGGTAGGGCGAAGACCGGGGAGCTGTTTTTT. Its protein is CASSQDSSGRAKTGELFF.

The V gene is TRBV4-2, the J gene TRBJ2-3; D is unclear. CDR3 length: 19 amino acids. Trimming took off 2 bases at V and 4 bases at J, with 25 bases between the two ends. CDR1 is LGHNA and CDR2 is YNFKEQ in the germline V gene. The CDR3 sequence is CASSQRPLGGVSAPDTQYF. In nucleotides, the CDR3 is TGTGCCAGCAGCCAACGCCCTCTCGGCGGAGTGTCAGCACCAGATACGCAGTATTTT.

The chain recombines TRBV30 with TRBJ2-5, with 7 bases that match TRBD1. V dropped 6 bases and J dropped 4; count of bases not matched to a gene: 5. The CDR3 totals 12 residues. Germline V gene data show CDR1 as GTSNPN and CDR2 as SVGIG (reference sequence). The chain's CDR3 is CACEGAVETQYF. The CDR3 DNA sequence: TGTGCCTGTGAGGGGGCCGTAGAGACCCAGTACTTC.

This clone was counted a few times. The rearrangement links TRBV7-8 to TRBJ1-2, with a tentative D call TRBD1 (5 bases). Germline-derived CDR1 and CDR2 are SGHVS and FQNEAQ. The CDR3 runs to 15 residues. Trimming pared 4 bases from V and 11 bases from J, leaving 23 bases between. In DNA form, the CDR3 reads TGTGCCAGCAGCTCCGGGGGGAGGGGCCGAGTCGGGTACACCTTC. This encodes CASSSGGRGRVGYTF.

This clone came up many times. This chain joins TRBV7-6 and TRBJ2-7; tentatively, D is TRBD1 (5 bases). CDR1 and CDR2 from the germline V gene are SGHVS and FNYEAQ. Trimming removed 5 bases from V and 0 bases from J, with 11 bases in between. The CDR3 extends over 14 amino acids. In nucleotides, the CDR3 is TGTGCCAGCAGCCCTCAGACAGACTCCTACGAGCAGTACTTC. It yields the protein CASSPQTDSYEQYF.

The chain has TRBV30 and TRBJ2-5; 11 bases fit TRBD2. CDR3 length equals 15 residues. Trimming cost V 1 base and J 5 bases; bases outside gene matches: 6. From germline, CDR1 is GTSNPN and CDR2 SVGIG (reference sequence). The CDR3 region has the DNA TGTGCCTGGAGTGCACTAGCGGGGGTTTGGGAGACCCAGTACTTC. Protein sequence: CAWSALAGVWETQYF.